This T cell receptor beta chain appears in the sequencing data of a study of CD8 T cells in Susac syndrome. CDR1 is DFQATT and CDR2 is SNEGSKA in the germline V gene (reference sequence). Deletions cut 0 bases from V and 7 bases from J, with 25 bases between. The CDR3 is 18 amino acids. With random hexamers, about 0.5 to 1 ug RNA was reverse transcribed. Multiplex PCR with immunoSEQ amplified the TCR beta CDR3 across 54 Vbeta and 13 Jbeta. MiXCR was run by TCRdb on the immunoSEQ multiplex PCR reads, yielding one entry per CDR3 protein. The table records around 150,000 distinct CDR3 sequences, roughly 95% of them present only once.

V gene TRBV20-1 combines with J gene TRBJ2-1; D perhaps matches TRBD2 (6 bases). Sequencing was done on a sample of CD4+ T cells from PBMCs. The clonotype was recovered from a human donor with multiple sclerosis. CDR3 bases: TGCAGTGCTAGAGATGGAGTGGCAGACGGGAGTCACAGGAATGAGCAGTTCTTC. It specifies CSARDGVADGSHRNEQFF.